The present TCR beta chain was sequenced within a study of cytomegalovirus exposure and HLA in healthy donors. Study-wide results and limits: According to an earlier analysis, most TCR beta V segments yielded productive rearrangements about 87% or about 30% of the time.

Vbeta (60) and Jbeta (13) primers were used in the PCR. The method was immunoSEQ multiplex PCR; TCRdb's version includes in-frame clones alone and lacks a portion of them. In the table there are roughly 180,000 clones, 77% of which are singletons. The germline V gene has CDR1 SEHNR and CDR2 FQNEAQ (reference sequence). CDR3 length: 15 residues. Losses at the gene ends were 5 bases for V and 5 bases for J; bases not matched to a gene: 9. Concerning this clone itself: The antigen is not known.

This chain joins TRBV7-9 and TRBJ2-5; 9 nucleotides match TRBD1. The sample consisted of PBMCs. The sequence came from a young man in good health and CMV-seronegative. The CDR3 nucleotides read TGTGCCAGCAGCCTGACGAAGACAGGGGGGGAGACCCAGTACTTC. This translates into CASSLTKTGGETQYF.